This T cell receptor beta chain was sequenced for a study of cytomegalovirus exposure and HLA in healthy donors. General study results and limits: Donors were assumed by presence/absence analyses to have roughly uniform sequencing depth. Segments of the TCR beta V type were, in most cases, productive about 87% or about 30% of the time in an earlier analysis. In a later analysis, DRB1 alleles had the most associated TCRs; HLA-C alleles the fewest. Most subjects had HLA-A and HLA-B alleles reportedly predicted accurately by TCR beta sequences.

As concerns this clone: Its antigen is not identified.

Germline lookup yields CDR1 SGDLS and CDR2 YYNGEE. V lost 2 bases to trimming and J lost 1 base, with 8 bases between them. The CDR3 runs to 14 residues. Use of 60 Vbeta and 13 Jbeta primers characterized the PCR. Some clones are missing from TCRdb's copy, which holds only in-frame ones; the method was immunoSEQ multiplex PCR. Of under 150,000 clones in the sample, around two thirds were seen once. The J gene is TRBJ2-3, the V gene TRBV9; D may be TRBD2 (5 bases). The sequenced sample consisted of PBMCs. The TCR sequence derives from a human donor in good health. The CDR3 reads CASSVGVRTDTQYF. In DNA form, the CDR3 reads TGTGCCAGCAGCGTCGGGGTTCGCACAGATACGCAGTATTTT.